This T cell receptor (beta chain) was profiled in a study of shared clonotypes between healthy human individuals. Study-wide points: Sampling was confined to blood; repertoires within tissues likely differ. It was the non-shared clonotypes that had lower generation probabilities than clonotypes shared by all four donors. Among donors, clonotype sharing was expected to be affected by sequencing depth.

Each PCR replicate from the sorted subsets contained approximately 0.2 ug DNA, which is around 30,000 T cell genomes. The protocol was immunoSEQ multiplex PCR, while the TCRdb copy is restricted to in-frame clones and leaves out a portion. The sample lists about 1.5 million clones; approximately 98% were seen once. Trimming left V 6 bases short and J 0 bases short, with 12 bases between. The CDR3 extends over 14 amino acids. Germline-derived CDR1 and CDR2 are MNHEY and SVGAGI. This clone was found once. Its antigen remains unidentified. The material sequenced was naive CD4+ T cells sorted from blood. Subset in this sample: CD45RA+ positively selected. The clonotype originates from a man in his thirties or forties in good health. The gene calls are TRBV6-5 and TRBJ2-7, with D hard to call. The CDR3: CASSPLESSYEQYF. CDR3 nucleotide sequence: TGTGCCAGCAGCCCGCTGGAGAGCTCCTACGAGCAGTACTTC.